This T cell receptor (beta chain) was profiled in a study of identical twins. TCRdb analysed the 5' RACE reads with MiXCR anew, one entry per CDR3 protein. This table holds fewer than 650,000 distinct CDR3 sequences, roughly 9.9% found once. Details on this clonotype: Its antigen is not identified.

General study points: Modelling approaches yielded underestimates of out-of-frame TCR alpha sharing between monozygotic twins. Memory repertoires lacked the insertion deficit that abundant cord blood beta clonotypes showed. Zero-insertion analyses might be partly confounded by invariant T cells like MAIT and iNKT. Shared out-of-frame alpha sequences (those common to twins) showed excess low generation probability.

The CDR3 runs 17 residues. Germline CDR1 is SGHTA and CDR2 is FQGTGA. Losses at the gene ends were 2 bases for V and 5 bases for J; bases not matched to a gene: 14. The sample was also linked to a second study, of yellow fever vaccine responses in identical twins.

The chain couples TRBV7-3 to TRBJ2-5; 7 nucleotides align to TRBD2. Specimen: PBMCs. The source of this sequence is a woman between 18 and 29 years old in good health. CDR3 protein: CASSLFGLGRADETQYF. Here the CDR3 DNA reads TGTGCCAGCAGCTTATTCGGACTAGGGCGTGCGGATGAGACCCAGTACTTC. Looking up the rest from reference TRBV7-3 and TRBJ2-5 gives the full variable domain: GAGVSQTPSNKVTEKGKYVELRCDPISGHTALYWYRQSLGQGPEFLIYFQGTGAADDSGLPNDRFFAVRPEGSVSTLKIQRTERGDSAVYLCASSLFGLGRADETQYFGPGTRLLVL.